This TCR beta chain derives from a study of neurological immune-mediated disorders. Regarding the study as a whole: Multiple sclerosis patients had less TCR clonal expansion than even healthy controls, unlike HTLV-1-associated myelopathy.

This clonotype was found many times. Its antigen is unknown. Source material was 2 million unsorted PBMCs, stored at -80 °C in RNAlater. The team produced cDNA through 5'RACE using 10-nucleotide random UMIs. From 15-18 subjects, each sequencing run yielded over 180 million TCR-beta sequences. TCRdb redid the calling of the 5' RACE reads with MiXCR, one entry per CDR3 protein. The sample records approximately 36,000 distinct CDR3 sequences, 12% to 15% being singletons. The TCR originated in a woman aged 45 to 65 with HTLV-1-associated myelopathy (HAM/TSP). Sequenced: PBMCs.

CDR3 residues: CASSFGRQNYGYTF. The CDR3 DNA sequence: TGTGCCAGCAGTTTTGGTCGTCAAAACTATGGCTACACCTTC. The J gene is TRBJ1-2, the V gene TRBV12-3 or TRBV12-4, with D uncertain. Trimming pared 3 bases from V and 2 bases from J, leaving 10 bases between. CDR3 length: 14 residues.